These 10 T cell receptor beta chains were sequenced from one sample in a study of Ad26.COV2.S vaccination and SARS-CoV-2 variants. Treatment given: 15 to 20 received Ad26.COV2.S at low or high dose, single or two shots; about 5 received placebo; per-sample allocation not given. Day 63 after the first vaccine or placebo injection was the time point for sampling. Only in-frame clones appear in the TCRdb table, and some are missing; sequencing was by immunoSEQ multiplex PCR. The sample yields about 390,000 clones, 88% seen once. Source: peripheral blood, taken in a trial of Ad26.COV2.S vaccine versus placebo. These receptors originate from a person between 18 and 59 years old who received the Ad26.COV2.S COVID-19 vaccine or a placebo.

This sequence joins TRBV12-1 and TRBJ2-1. TRBV12-1 is assigned pseudogene status. CDR3 length: 15 amino acids. CDR3 DNA: TGTGCCAGCAGCTGGGACTGGGCCCGGGGGCCTGAGCAGTTCTTC. This sequence encodes CASSWDWARGPEQFF.

The sample holds many counts of this clone. The V call is TRBV4-3, the J call TRBJ2-6; no clear D gene. CDR3 length: 16 residues. Germline V gives CDR1 LGHNA, CDR2 YSLEER. Trimming removed 0 bases at V and 0 bases at J, with 6 bases between. Here the CDR3 reads CASSQDFGSGANVLTF. The CDR3 DNA follows: TGCGCCAGCAGCCAAGATTTCGGCTCTGGGGCCAACGTCCTGACTTTC.

The chain uses TRBV6-1 and TRBJ1-3; D remains ambiguous. The CDR3 extends over 16 amino acids. The germline V gene encodes CDR1 MNHNS and CDR2 SASEGT. Trimming cost V 3 bases and J 0 bases, with 12 bases left between them. The CDR3 protein is CASSEDSVSSGNTIYF. CDR3 DNA: TGTGCCAGCAGTGAGGATTCCGTGAGCTCTGGAAACACCATATATTTT.

V and J are TRBV7-9 and TRBJ1-4, with TRBD1 as a possible D gene (6 bases). Germline CDR1 SEHNR, CDR2 FQNEAQ (reference sequence). V lost 1 base, J lost 17 bases, and 14 bases lay in between. The CDR3 spans 12 residues. The chain's CDR3 is CASSLGAGASFF. CDR3 in DNA: TGTGCCAGCAGCTTAGGGGCGGGGGCCAGCTTTTTT.

J is TRBJ2-2 and V is TRBV19; either TRBD1 or TRBD2 may fit D (5 bases each). This CDR3 contains 14 residues. Per germline, CDR1 LNHDA and CDR2 SQIVND (reference sequence). Trimming removed 3 bases at V and 4 bases at J, with 9 bases between. The DNA for the CDR3 is TGTGCCAGTAGTATTTTTGGGGGCACCGGGGAGCTGTTTTTT. It codes for CASSIFGGTGELFF.

The chain has TRBV14 and TRBJ2-7; D call uncertain. This CDR3 has 15 residues. V lost 4 bases, J lost 3 bases, and 16 bases lay in between. Germline V lookup: CDR1 SGHDN, CDR2 FVKESK. The CDR3 DNA is TGTGCCAGCAGCCGCCAACAAAGCCCAGTCTACGAGCAGTACTTC. Its protein product is CASSRQQSPVYEQYF. The full variable domain, in which reference TRBV14 and TRBJ2-7 provide the parts outside the CDR3, is EAGVTQFPSHSVIEKGQTVTLRCDPISGHDNLYWYRRVMGKEIKFLLHFVKESKQDESGMPNNRFLAERTGGTYSTLKVQPAELEDSGVYFCASSRQQSPVYEQYFGPGTRLTVT.

The rearrangement joins TRBV4-1 to TRBJ1-1; TRBD1 matches 8 bases. After removal of 1 base from V and 7 bases from J, the junction contained 11 bases not matched to a gene. This CDR3 spans 16 amino acids. CDR1 and CDR2 (germline): MGHRA, YSYEKL. This chain's CDR3 is CASSQVGQGSFGEAFF. CDR3 nucleotides: TGCGCCAGCAGCCAAGTAGGACAGGGCTCTTTCGGTGAAGCTTTCTTT.

The table lists this clone with a few counts. The chain recombines TRBV13 with TRBJ1-1; D gene uncertain. CDR1 PRHDT and CDR2 FYEKMQ come from the germline V gene (reference sequence). Trimming removed 1 base from V and 1 base from J, with 7 bases in between. The CDR3 is 14 amino acids. Written as DNA, the CDR3 is TGTGCCAGCAGCTTAGAGATTGGGAACACTGAAGCTTTCTTT. Protein: CASSLEIGNTEAFF.

Concerning this clone itself: Additional DNA sequences in this sample encode the identical CDR3. This chain links TRBV30 with TRBJ1-1; no firm D call. The germline CDR1 and CDR2 sequences are GTSNPN and SVGIG (reference sequence). Trimming left V 0 bases short and J 0 bases short, with 5 bases between. The CDR3 covers 13 residues. The CDR3 DNA sequence: TGTGCCTGGAGTGTGCAGGTGAACACTGAAGCTTTCTTT. This translates into CAWSVQVNTEAFF.

V is TRBV9 and J is TRBJ1-2; D perhaps matches TRBD1 (5 bases). V was shortened by 5 bases and J by 5 bases, with 16 bases between the two germline ends. This CDR3 has 14 amino acids. Per the germline V gene, CDR1 is SGDLS and CDR2 is YYNGEE. This chain's CDR3 is CASSLNQGGYGYTF. The CDR3 nucleotides read TGTGCCAGCAGTCTGAACCAGGGAGGATATGGCTACACCTTC.